These T cell receptor beta chains were read from a single sample in a study of CD8 T cells in ankylosing spondylitis. TCRdb ran MiXCR on the 5' RACE reads and lists one entry per CDR3 protein. The sample carries some 39,000 distinct CDR3 sequences, around 15% recorded once. Sample: synovial fluid, either unsorted or a sorted T cell fraction (not recorded which). The receptors originated from a male donor with ankylosing spondylitis. The CDR3 runs from the conserved cysteine through the conserved F or W. A D gene is named only where the DNA matches it firmly. Rows may omit the clone size; those that give it use once, few, many or a size class.

D gene	V gene	clone size	J gene	CDR3 DNA	CDR3 protein
.	TRBV7-9	many	TRBJ2-1	TGTGCCAGCACCCTCGCCGGAGATGAGCAGTTCTTC	CASTLAGDEQFF
TRBD1	TRBV29-1	many	TRBJ1-2	TGCAGCGTTCTTGGGGGACAGAACTATGGCTACACCTTC	CSVLGGQNYGYTF
.	TRBV6-2/TRBV6-3	few	TRBJ2-2	TGTGCCAGCAGAAGGGGAGGGGAGCTGTTTTTT	CASRRGGELFF
TRBD1	TRBV5-8	many	TRBJ2-2	TGTGCCAGCAGCTTGATGATGGGGACAGGGGCTGGATCCAGGGAGCTGTTTTTT	CASSLMMGTGAGSRELFF
.	TRBV7-2	few	TRBJ2-7	TGTGCCAGCAGCCAGCGCCCGGGGCAGGGTGCCTACGAGCAGTACTTC	CASSQRPGQGAYEQYF
.	TRBV19	.	TRBJ2-6	TGTGCCAGTAGTATAGATCAGACCCTCTCTGGGGCCAACGTCCTGACTTTC	CASSIDQTLSGANVLTF
.	TRBV19	few	TRBJ1-1	TGTGCCAGTAATGATCCTCGGGACACTGAAGCTTTCTTT	CASNDPRDTEAFF
.	TRBV27	medium-sized	TRBJ1-5	TGTGCCAGCAGTTGGGCCTCGGGTCAGCCCCAGCATTTT	CASSWASGQPQHF
TRBD1	TRBV3-1	few	TRBJ2-5	TGTGCCAGCAGCCAGTACCCCCCAACCGGGACAGGGAGAGAGACCCAGTACTTC	CASSQYPPTGTGRETQYF
.	TRBV7-2	few	TRBJ1-2	TGTGCCAGCAGCTTATATACAGGGTTCTTGGGGGGCTATGGCTACACCTTC	CASSLYTGFLGGYGYTF
.	TRBV7-9	.	TRBJ2-1	TGTGCCAGCAGCTTAAGGAGGGGACTGTACAATGAGCAGTTCTTC	CASSLRRGLYNEQFF
.	TRBV6-4	few	TRBJ2-6	TGTGCCAGCAGTGACTCAGGGGGCTCTGGGGCCAACGTCCTGACTTTC	CASSDSGGSGANVLTF
TRBD2	TRBV7-8	many	TRBJ2-7	TGTGCCGCGGGCCCGGGAGGCAGGTACGAGCAGTACTTC	CAAGPGGRYEQYF
.	TRBV7-3	once	TRBJ1-1	TGTGCCAGCAGCTTCGCATCCGGCACTGAAGCTTTCTTT	CASSFASGTEAFF
.	TRBV28	many	TRBJ2-1	TGTGCCAGCAGGTCCACGCTAGAAAGAAGTCAGCAGTTCTTC	CASRSTLERSQQFF
.	TRBV27	.	TRBJ1-2	TGTGCCAGCAGTCGAAGTGGCAGAATTAACTATGGCTACACCTTC	CASSRSGRINYGYTF
TRBD2	TRBV11-2	few	TRBJ2-1	TGTGCCAGCAGCGCAGAACTAGCGGGACTATACAATGAGCAGTTCTTC	CASSAELAGLYNEQFF
TRBD1	TRBV6-1	many	TRBJ1-5	TGTGCCAGCAGTGAACCCCCGGACAGGGTACGGCCCCAGCATTTT	CASSEPPDRVRPQHF
TRBD2	TRBV4-3	many	TRBJ2-1	TGCGCCAGCAGCCAAGAATTACTAGCGGGGGGGCTCAATGAGCAGTTCTTC	CASSQELLAGGLNEQFF
TRBD1	TRBV5-8	many	TRBJ2-7	TGTGCCAGCAGCTTACAGGGGTCCTACGAGCAGTACTTC	CASSLQGSYEQYF
TRBD1	TRBV27	.	TRBJ2-7	TGTGCCAGCAGACCGACAGGGTTATCTGACGAGCAGTACTTC	CASRPTGLSDEQYF
.	TRBV6-1	few	TRBJ2-7	TGTGCCAGCAGCTCTTTGGACTATTACGAGCAGTACTTC	CASSSLDYYEQYF
TRBD2	TRBV7-9	.	TRBJ2-1	TGTGCCAGCAGCTCATTAGCGGGGGGCGTCGGTGAGCAGTTCTTC	CASSSLAGGVGEQFF
.	TRBV4-1	many	TRBJ1-1	TGCGCCAGCAGCCAAGGACCGACCTTGAACACTGAAGCTTTCTTT	CASSQGPTLNTEAFF
.	TRBV7-9	.	TRBJ2-2	TGTGCCAGCAGCCTGGTCGGGGAGCTGTTTTTT	CASSLVGELFF
TRBD2	TRBV6-1	.	TRBJ2-5	TGTGCCAGCAGTGACCTAGCGGGGTCCCAAGAGACCCAGTACTTC	CASSDLAGSQETQYF
.	TRBV4-2	many	TRBJ2-7	TGTGCCAGCAGCCAAGAGGAACCTTCCTACGAGCAGTACTTC	CASSQEEPSYEQYF
TRBD1	TRBV27	.	TRBJ1-2	TGTGCCAGCAGTTTCGGACAGGGGGGCTATGGCTACACCTTC	CASSFGQGGYGYTF
.	TRBV7-8	many	TRBJ1-1	TGTGCCAGCAGCCACGGGCACACTGAAGCTTTCTTT	CASSHGHTEAFF
TRBD2	TRBV6-4	many	TRBJ2-1	TGTGCCAGCAGTGGACTGGCGGGAGGGCCGAATGAGCAGTTCTTC	CASSGLAGGPNEQFF
.	TRBV12-3/TRBV12-4	few	TRBJ1-1	TGTGCCAGCACCTCGGGACCTATAAATCCTGAAGCTTTCTTT	CASTSGPINPEAFF
TRBD1	TRBV9	many	TRBJ1-1	TGTGCCAGCAGCGTAGAAAGGGGGCGCGGTGAAGCTTTCTTT	CASSVERGRGEAFF
TRBD1	TRBV6-1	few	TRBJ2-4	TGTGCCAGCAGTGAATATGGGACAGAGTACTTC	CASSEYGTEYF
TRBD2	TRBV5-1	many	TRBJ2-1	TGCGCCAGCAGCTTGGGACTAGCGGGAGCTCTCAATGAGCAGTTCTTC	CASSLGLAGALNEQFF
.	TRBV11-2	.	TRBJ2-1	TGTGCCAGCAGCTTCACAGTTATCCATGAGCAGTTCTTC	CASSFTVIHEQFF
.	TRBV12-3/TRBV12-4	many	TRBJ2-5	TGTGCCAGCAGTTTATCTAGGGTGGAAAAGACCCAGTACTTC	CASSLSRVEKTQYF
.	TRBV20-1	.	TRBJ2-5	TGCAGTGCTAGAGATATCCCCCGGCAGGGGAACCAAGAGACCCAGTACTTC	CSARDIPRQGNQETQYF
.	TRBV11-1	.	TRBJ2-7	TGTGCCAGCACCGAAGACGACAGTTACTACGAGCAGTACTTC	CASTEDDSYYEQYF
.	TRBV30	few	TRBJ2-3	TGTGCCGGAGAACCCAGGGGCGCAACAGATACGCAGTATTTT	CAGEPRGATDTQYF
TRBD2	TRBV5-1	many	TRBJ2-1	TGCGCCAGCAGCCCGTACAGGACTAGCGGATACAATGAGCAGTTCTTC	CASSPYRTSGYNEQFF